The clone carrying this T cell receptor beta chain has ten or more counts. No antigen is known for it. The data originate from a study of T cells after yellow fever vaccination. General study results and limits: Post-booster reappearance was seen for most primary-vaccination clones (about 96% CD4, around 89% CD8). The CD4 and CD8 compartments had a small share of their clonotypes in common.

The CDR3 extends over 15 amino acids. Trimming at V came to 3 bases and at J to 0 bases, leaving 2 bases not matched to a gene. Germline loops: CDR1 SGHTA, CDR2 FQGNSA. TCRdb reprocessed the 5' RACE reads with MiXCR, giving one entry per CDR3 protein. Of about 320,000 distinct CDR3 sequences listed, roughly an eighth were seen once; the top ten hold 3.2%. The rearrangement uses TRBV7-2 and TRBJ2-3; TRBD2 agrees at 8 bases. This receptor was identified in a man aged 18 to 35 who received the YFV17D yellow fever vaccine. The material sequenced was CD4+ T cells sorted from PBMCs, taken 15 days after the yellow fever booster vaccination. The CDR3 coding sequence is TGTGCCAGCAGCTTGGCTAGCGGGAGCACAGATACGCAGTATTTT. Its translation: CASSLASGSTDTQYF.